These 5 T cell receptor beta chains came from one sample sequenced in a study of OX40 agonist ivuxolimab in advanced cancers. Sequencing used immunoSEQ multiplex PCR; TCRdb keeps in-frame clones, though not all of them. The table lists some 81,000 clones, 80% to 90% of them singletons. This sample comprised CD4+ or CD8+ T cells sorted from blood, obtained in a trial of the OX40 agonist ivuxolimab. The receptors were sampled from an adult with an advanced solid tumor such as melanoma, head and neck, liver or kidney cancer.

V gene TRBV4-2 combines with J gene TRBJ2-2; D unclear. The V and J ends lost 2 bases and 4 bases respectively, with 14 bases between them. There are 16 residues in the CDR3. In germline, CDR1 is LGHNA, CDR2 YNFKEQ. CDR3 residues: CASSQFDKGSTGELFF. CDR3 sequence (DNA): TGTGCCAGCAGCCAATTCGACAAGGGATCCACCGGGGAGCTGTTTTTT.

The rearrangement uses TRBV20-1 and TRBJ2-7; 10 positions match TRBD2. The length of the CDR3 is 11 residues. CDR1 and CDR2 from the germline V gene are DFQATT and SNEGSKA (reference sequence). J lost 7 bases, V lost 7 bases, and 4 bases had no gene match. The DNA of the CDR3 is TGCAGTGTAACTAGCGGGGTTGAGCAGTACTTC. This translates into CSVTSGVEQYF.

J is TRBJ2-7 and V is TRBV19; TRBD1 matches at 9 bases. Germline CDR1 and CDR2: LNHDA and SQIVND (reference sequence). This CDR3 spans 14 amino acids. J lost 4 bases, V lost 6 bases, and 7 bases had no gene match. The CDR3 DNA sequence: TGTGCCAGTAGCTCACAGGGGGCGAAATACGAGCAGTACTTC. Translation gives CASSSQGAKYEQYF.

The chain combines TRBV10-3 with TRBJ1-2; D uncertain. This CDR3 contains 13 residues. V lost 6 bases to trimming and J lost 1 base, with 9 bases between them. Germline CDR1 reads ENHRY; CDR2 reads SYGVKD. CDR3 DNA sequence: TGTGCCATCAGCGAACAGATTAACTATGGCTACACCTTC. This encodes CAISEQINYGYTF.

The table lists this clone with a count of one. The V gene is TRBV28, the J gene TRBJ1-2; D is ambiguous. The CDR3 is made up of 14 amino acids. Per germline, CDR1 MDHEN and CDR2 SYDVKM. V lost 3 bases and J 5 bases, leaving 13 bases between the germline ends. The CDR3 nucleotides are TGTGCCAGCAGTTTCGCACAGTTCCGTTATGGCTACACCTTC. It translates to CASSFAQFRYGYTF.